This TCR beta chain was obtained from a study of cytomegalovirus exposure and HLA in healthy donors. In regard to this clone: Its antigen is unidentified. This CDR3 is also generated by other DNA sequences in the sample.

V lost 0 bases to trimming and J lost 4 bases; unmatched junction nucleotides: 2. The CDR3 extends over 14 amino acids. Germline CDR1 reads SGHDT; CDR2 reads YYEEEE. It was with 60 Vbeta and 13 Jbeta primers that the PCR ran. The table came from immunoSEQ multiplex PCR; TCRdb's copy has only in-frame clones and leaves some out. Of 150,000 to 200,000 clones listed, about four fifths are singletons. Overall study findings and caveats: Across HLA loci, a later analysis found differing TCR association rates, with DRB1 most and HLA-C fewest. What TCR beta sequences reportedly achieved was accurate prediction of HLA-A and HLA-B alleles in most subjects. Indistinguishable V segments such as TRBV6-2 and TRBV6-3 were excluded. Immune exposure was documented only through CMV serostatus.

The clonotype comes from a woman between 25 and 40 years old in good health and CMV-seropositive. V is TRBV5-6 and J is TRBJ2-7; 9 bases fit TRBD1. Sequences were obtained from PBMCs. The CDR3 coding sequence is TGTGCCAGCAGCTTGGACAGGGGGCTGTACGAGCAGTACTTC. It encodes CASSLDRGLYEQYF.